This is a list of T cell receptor beta chains from one sample in a study of blood T cell repertoires in COVID-19. The protocol was immunoSEQ multiplex PCR, while the TCRdb copy is restricted to in-frame clones and leaves out a portion. This table holds around 170,000 clones, about 88% found once. Input material: peripheral blood. Receptors were obtained from a man between 60 and 75 years old with acute or convalescent COVID-19. The CDR3 runs from the conserved cysteine through the conserved F or W.

v_call	j_call	cdr3_aa
TRBV10-3	TRBJ2-5	CAISRQQGQETQYF
TRBV19	TRBJ2-3	CASSRLATDTQYF
TRBV6-5	TRBJ2-5	CASSYRRDNRGETQYF
TRBV24-1	TRBJ2-1	CATRQGDYNEQFF
TRBV7-2	TRBJ1-5	CASSHGGGGQPQHF
TRBV29-1	TRBJ2-3	CSVVGGSADTQYF
TRBV3-1/TRBV3-2	TRBJ1-1	CASSLSRGTEAFF
TRBV5-1	TRBJ2-3	CASSSPGGLGGTDTQYF
TRBV14	TRBJ1-6	CASSRKTGVSSYNSPLHF
TRBV3-1/TRBV3-2	TRBJ1-1	CASSPRGTGLNEAFF
TRBV28	TRBJ2-7	CASTFPRTSGSYEQYF
TRBV4-3	TRBJ2-7	CASSPSGSSYEQYF
TRBV7-6	TRBJ2-3	CASSLQRSTDTQYF
TRBV6-5	TRBJ2-5	CASRTSGVETQYF
TRBV7-3	TRBJ1-6	CASSLRGQDNSPLHF
TRBV7-9	TRBJ1-6	CASTLAADSPLHF
TRBV14	TRBJ1-2	CASSAVLGQGNYGYTF
TRBV27	TRBJ1-2	CASSPGTGDGYTF
TRBV7-3	TRBJ2-5	CASSSGGRETQYF
TRBV19	TRBJ2-2	CASSVSGTSGVGELFF
TRBV5-1	TRBJ1-3	CASSRTGSGNTIYF
TRBV7-9	TRBJ2-5	CASSGETQETQYF
TRBV30	TRBJ1-2	CAWSQTTGALNYGYTF
TRBV11-2	TRBJ1-4	CASSLGTGRREKLFF
TRBV19	TRBJ1-2	CASSPDRAAYGYTF
TRBV19	TRBJ2-7	CASSISGGVYEQYF
TRBV3-1/TRBV3-2	TRBJ2-3	CASSQDRVAGTDTQYF